Below, 4 T cell receptor beta chains from the same sample are listed, as sequenced in a study of cytomegalovirus exposure and HLA in healthy donors. PCR employed 60 Vbeta and 13 Jbeta primers. TCRdb's copy holds only in-frame clones and misses some; the assay was immunoSEQ multiplex PCR. This table has 110,000 or so clones, over 55% appearing once. Sequenced material: PBMCs. The source is a man between 18 and 29 years old in good health and CMV-seropositive.

This clone occurred a few times. The V gene is TRBV19, the J gene TRBJ1-2, with TRBD1 identical over 12 bases. V trimming: 6 bases; J trimming: 5 bases; junction bases outside the gene matches: 10. CDR1 LNHDA and CDR2 SQIVND come from the germline V gene (reference sequence). There are 16 residues in the CDR3. The CDR3 reads CASSTSGDRGLYGYTF. The DNA for the CDR3 is TGTGCCAGTAGCACATCGGGGGACAGGGGGCTTTATGGCTACACCTTC.

The V gene is TRBV7-3, the J gene TRBJ2-4; D is perhaps TRBD1 (5 bases). The germline CDR1 and CDR2 sequences are SGHTA and FQGTGA. The CDR3 is 15 residues long. Trimming took 5 bases from V and 5 from J, leaving 16 bases between them. The CDR3 spells CASSPVPGIQNIQYF. CDR3 sequence (DNA): TGTGCCAGCAGCCCCGTTCCAGGGATCCAAAACATTCAGTACTTC.

This clone was picked up a small number of times. The same CDR3 can be traced to other DNA sequences in this sample. The rearrangement uses TRBV30 and TRBJ1-6; D not certain. This CDR3 is built from 15 residues. Germline lookup yields CDR1 GTSNPN and CDR2 SVGIG (reference sequence). Trimming stripped 0 bases from V and 0 bases from J, with 6 bases between. The CDR3 loop reads CAWSVGSSYNSPLHF. The CDR3 coding sequence is TGTGCCTGGAGTGTTGGGAGCTCCTATAATTCACCCCTCCACTTT.

This chain uses TRBV27 with TRBJ2-1; TRBD2 aligns across 7 bases. Germline V gives CDR1 MNHEY, CDR2 SMNVEV (reference sequence). The J segment lost 2 bases and the V segment lost 0 bases, leaving 4 bases of the junction unmatched. The CDR3 sequence is 16 residues long. The CDR3 bases are TGTGCCAGCAGTTTATCGAGCGGGGAAACCTACAATGAGCAGTTCTTC. Translation gives CASSLSSGETYNEQFF.